This entry concerns a single T cell receptor beta chain. The antigen it binds to is not known. There are no base qualities to consult, and no much larger clone falls within one base. The junction shows trimming of 4 bases on V and 1 base on J, plus 13 bases between the germline ends. Looking up the germline V gene yields CDR1 SQVTM and CDR2 ANQGSEA. CDR3 length: 14 amino acids, cysteine to phenylalanine. Here the CDR3 DNA is all that survives: 42 bases in frame from base 1. The source of the sample is a study of T cell repertoires in cytomegalovirus infection (dated by TCRdb to between 2018 and 2021). As for the study more broadly: Donor HLA type was relevant to the analysis, as public TCR beta signatures indicated carriage of CMV infection together with the matching HLA type.

The listed sequencing device is Illumina HiSeq 1500. The public reads were reanalyzed by TCRdb: fastp trimming at Q25, MiXCR alignment, in-frame beta chains only. Rows matching on CDR3 protein sequence are summarized as one entry with the most common DNA and genes. The sample yields approximately 500,000 distinct CDR3 sequences; about 15% were counted once. About 24% of the sample comes from the top ten. Study-wide conclusions, independent of this receptor: Carriers of CMV infection plus the relevant HLA type were discriminated by the cumulative frequency of public TCR beta family members in the study cohort and in an independent 352-donor cohort. The ex vivo response was dominated by HLA-C-restricted CMV-specific TCR beta clonotypes, which also provided the single most frequent clonotype in two of eight donors.

The clonotype originates from a human donor in good health (CMV status not recorded). Some clones in this sample may be carry-over from other donors' samples. Specimen: CD8+ T cells from PBMCs. Recombination joined TRBV29-1 with TRBJ1-1; the D gene cannot be named for sure. The bases read TGCAGCGTTGGCCTCGGACGGTCGAACACTGAAGCTTTCTTT. This translates into CSVGLGRSNTEAFF.